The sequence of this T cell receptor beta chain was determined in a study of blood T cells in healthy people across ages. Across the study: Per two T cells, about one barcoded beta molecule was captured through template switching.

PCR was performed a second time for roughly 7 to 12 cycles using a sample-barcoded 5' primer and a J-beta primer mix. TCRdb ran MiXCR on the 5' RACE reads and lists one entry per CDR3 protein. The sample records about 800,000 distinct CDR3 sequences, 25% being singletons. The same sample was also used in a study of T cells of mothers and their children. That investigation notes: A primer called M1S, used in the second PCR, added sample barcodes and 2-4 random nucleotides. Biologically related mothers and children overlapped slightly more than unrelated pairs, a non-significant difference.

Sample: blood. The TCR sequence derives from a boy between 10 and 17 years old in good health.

The chain's CDR3 is CASSPGWIYGYTF. The CDR3 DNA sequence: TGTGCCAGCAGTCCAGGATGGATTTATGGCTACACCTTC. This chain connects TRBV27 to TRBJ1-2; D remains unclear. CDR3 size: 13 residues. The germline gives CDR1 MNHEY, CDR2 SMNVEV (reference sequence). V was clipped by 5 bases and J by 5 bases, with 12 bases between them.